These T cell receptor beta chains were read from a single sample in a study of shared clonotypes between healthy human individuals. TCRdb keeps only in-frame clones here, not all; method: immunoSEQ multiplex PCR. The table has hundreds of thousands of clones, about two thirds seen once. The sample consisted of memory CD4+ T cells sorted from blood. All receptors derive from a woman aged 25 to 45 in good health. The CDR3 runs from the conserved cysteine through the conserved F or W. A D gene is named only where the DNA matches it firmly. Only part of the rows carry a size: once, few, many, or a class if the clone is expanded.

v_call: TRBV19
j_call: TRBJ2-7
clone_size: -
d_call: -
cdr3_nt: TGTGCCAGTAGTATGGGGCGGAGTTACGAGCAGTACTTC
cdr3_aa: CASSMGRSYEQYF

v_call: TRBV7-8
j_call: TRBJ2-7
clone_size: -
d_call: TRBD2
cdr3_nt: TGTGCCAGCAGCGGAGGACTAGCGGGAGCCTCCGAGCAGTACTTC
cdr3_aa: CASSGGLAGASEQYF

v_call: TRBV7-8
j_call: TRBJ2-7
clone_size: -
d_call: -
cdr3_nt: TGTGCCAGCACCGAGAATATACAGGGATCCTACGAGCAGTACTTC
cdr3_aa: CASTENIQGSYEQYF

v_call: TRBV28
j_call: TRBJ2-3
clone_size: -
d_call: TRBD2
cdr3_nt: TGTGCCAGCAGTTCGCCCGGACTAGTCGCGGATACGCAGTATTTT
cdr3_aa: CASSSPGLVADTQYF

v_call: TRBV18
j_call: TRBJ2-4
clone_size: -
d_call: TRBD2
cdr3_nt: TGTGCCAGCTCACCGAGGGCTAGCGGGACCCCTTCGGGCAAAAACATTCAGTACTTC
cdr3_aa: CASSPRASGTPSGKNIQYF

v_call: TRBV11-2
j_call: TRBJ2-3
clone_size: -
d_call: -
cdr3_nt: TGTGCCAGCAGCTCCCGGACTATCACAGATACGCAGTATTTT
cdr3_aa: CASSSRTITDTQYF

v_call: TRBV7-9
j_call: TRBJ1-3
clone_size: -
d_call: -
cdr3_nt: TGTGCCAGCAGTTCTCAATCGGGACAAACTGGAAACACCATATATTTT
cdr3_aa: CASSSQSGQTGNTIYF

v_call: TRBV4-1
j_call: TRBJ2-7
clone_size: few
d_call: TRBD1
cdr3_nt: TGCGCCAGCAGCCAACCAGGGGGTTACGAGCAGTACTTC
cdr3_aa: CASSQPGGYEQYF

v_call: TRBV5-1
j_call: TRBJ1-1
clone_size: few
d_call: -
cdr3_nt: TGCGCCAGCAGCTTTGGACTGAACACTGAAGCTTTCTTT
cdr3_aa: CASSFGLNTEAFF

v_call: TRBV11-2
j_call: TRBJ1-6
clone_size: -
d_call: -
cdr3_nt: TGTGCCAGCAGCTTAGATTACGTGGGCCACCGGGCGACCCTCCACTTT
cdr3_aa: CASSLDYVGHRATLHF

v_call: TRBV6-6
j_call: TRBJ1-1
clone_size: few
d_call: -
cdr3_nt: TGTGCCAGCTCCGGTGACAACACTGAAGCTTTCTTT
cdr3_aa: CASSGDNTEAFF

v_call: TRBV28
j_call: TRBJ1-2
clone_size: -
d_call: -
cdr3_nt: TGTGCCAGCAGTTTATGGCAGGGTAACTATGGCTACACCTTC
cdr3_aa: CASSLWQGNYGYTF

v_call: TRBV18
j_call: TRBJ2-2
clone_size: -
d_call: -
cdr3_nt: TGTGCCAGCTCACCAAATGAGGGGTCCGGGGAGCTGTTTTTT
cdr3_aa: CASSPNEGSGELFF

v_call: TRBV10-3
j_call: TRBJ2-1
clone_size: -
d_call: -
cdr3_nt: TGTGCCATCAGCGCCGCGGATGAGCAGTTCTTC
cdr3_aa: CAISAADEQFF

v_call: TRBV28
j_call: TRBJ1-2
clone_size: -
d_call: -
cdr3_nt: TGTGCCAGCAGCCACCGCTATGGCTACACCTTC
cdr3_aa: CASSHRYGYTF

v_call: TRBV5-4
j_call: TRBJ2-2
clone_size: -
d_call: -
cdr3_nt: TGTGCCAGCAGCCTCGGGACATATAACACCGGGGAGCTGTTTTTT
cdr3_aa: CASSLGTYNTGELFF

v_call: TRBV27
j_call: TRBJ2-7
clone_size: -
d_call: -
cdr3_nt: TGTGCCAGCCGCGTAGGGACATATAATACCTACGAGCAGTACTTC
cdr3_aa: CASRVGTYNTYEQYF

v_call: TRBV11-2
j_call: TRBJ1-2
clone_size: -
d_call: -
cdr3_nt: TGTGCCAGCAGCTTAGAGTCCCGGGGCTACACCTTC
cdr3_aa: CASSLESRGYTF

v_call: TRBV21-1
j_call: TRBJ2-1
clone_size: -
d_call: -
cdr3_nt: TGTGCCAGCAGCAAAGGGGCCCGGGGCGCCGATGAGCAGTTCTTC
cdr3_aa: CASSKGARGADEQFF

v_call: TRBV18
j_call: TRBJ1-2
clone_size: -
d_call: TRBD1
cdr3_nt: TGTGCCAGCTCACCTAGCGCCGGGACAGGGTATTATGGCTACACCTTC
cdr3_aa: CASSPSAGTGYYGYTF

v_call: TRBV19
j_call: TRBJ2-2
clone_size: many
d_call: -
cdr3_nt: TGTGCCAGTAGTATTGGGGGAGCGGCCGGGGAGCTGTTTTTT
cdr3_aa: CASSIGGAAGELFF

v_call: TRBV27
j_call: TRBJ1-1
clone_size: -
d_call: -
cdr3_nt: TGTGCCAGCAGTTTCTATGGGGGCGACACTGAAGCTTTCTTT
cdr3_aa: CASSFYGGDTEAFF

v_call: TRBV7-2
j_call: TRBJ2-1
clone_size: few
d_call: TRBD2
cdr3_nt: TGTGCCAGCAGCGTTCTAGCGGTTGGCTCCTACAATGAGCAGTTCTTC
cdr3_aa: CASSVLAVGSYNEQFF

v_call: TRBV6-1
j_call: TRBJ2-7
clone_size: -
d_call: -
cdr3_nt: TGTGCCAGCGAACTAGCCTACGAGCAGTACTTC
cdr3_aa: CASELAYEQYF

v_call: TRBV11-2
j_call: TRBJ2-5
clone_size: -
d_call: TRBD2
cdr3_nt: TGTGCCAGCAGCCCCCGGGCTAGCGGGTACCAAGAGACCCAGTACTTC
cdr3_aa: CASSPRASGYQETQYF

v_call: TRBV4-2
j_call: TRBJ2-4
clone_size: -
d_call: TRBD2
cdr3_nt: TGTGCCAGCAGCCCACACGCCGGCGGGGGGGCGGGGGGCGACATTCAGTACTTC
cdr3_aa: CASSPHAGGGAGGDIQYF

v_call: TRBV4-1
j_call: TRBJ2-1
clone_size: -
d_call: TRBD2
cdr3_nt: TGCGCCAGCAGCCAAGATGTGCGCCCCCTACGACTAGCGGGCTACAATGAGCAGTTCTTC
cdr3_aa: CASSQDVRPLRLAGYNEQFF

v_call: TRBV4-1
j_call: TRBJ2-1
clone_size: few
d_call: -
cdr3_nt: TGCGCCAGCAGCCAAGATAGTCAGTTGTACAATGAGCAGTTCTTC
cdr3_aa: CASSQDSQLYNEQFF

v_call: TRBV15
j_call: TRBJ2-1
clone_size: -
d_call: TRBD2
cdr3_nt: TGTGCCACCAGCAGCCTCGGGGAGGGTGAGCAGTTCTTC
cdr3_aa: CATSSLGEGEQFF

v_call: TRBV9
j_call: TRBJ2-5
clone_size: once
d_call: TRBD2
cdr3_nt: TGTGCCAGCAGCGTAGGTGGGAGGGCGATAGAGACCCAGTACTTC
cdr3_aa: CASSVGGRAIETQYF

v_call: TRBV15
j_call: TRBJ2-1
clone_size: -
d_call: -
cdr3_nt: TGTGCCACCAGCCCCCGACTAGATGGGTACAATGAGCAGTTCTTC
cdr3_aa: CATSPRLDGYNEQFF

v_call: TRBV2
j_call: TRBJ1-1
clone_size: -
d_call: -
cdr3_nt: TGTGCCAGCAGCGAGGGGCCTGGGACTGAAGCTTTCTTT
cdr3_aa: CASSEGPGTEAFF

v_call: TRBV19
j_call: TRBJ2-1
clone_size: -
d_call: TRBD2
cdr3_nt: TGTGCCAGTAGTAGATCTAGCGGGAACAATGAGCAGTTCTTC
cdr3_aa: CASSRSSGNNEQFF

v_call: TRBV5-1
j_call: TRBJ2-2
clone_size: -
d_call: -
cdr3_nt: TGCGCCAGCAGCCCCCCGAAAAACACCGGGGAGCTGTTTTTT
cdr3_aa: CASSPPKNTGELFF

v_call: TRBV9
j_call: TRBJ1-1
clone_size: once
d_call: -
cdr3_nt: TGTGCCAGCACTCTCACGGCGGACCCGAACACTGAAGCTTTCTTT
cdr3_aa: CASTLTADPNTEAFF

v_call: TRBV2
j_call: TRBJ1-1
clone_size: -
d_call: -
cdr3_nt: TGTGCCAGCAGTGAAGACGTGCTTCCGAGTGAAGCTTTCTTT
cdr3_aa: CASSEDVLPSEAFF

v_call: TRBV19
j_call: TRBJ2-3
clone_size: -
d_call: -
cdr3_nt: TGTGCCAGTAGTATCTCGGGCAGAGCAAATACGCAGTATTTT
cdr3_aa: CASSISGRANTQYF